The sequence of this TCR beta chain was determined in a study of technical replicates of blood from several donors. The CDR3 contains 17 residues. Germline V gene data show CDR1 as SGHRS and CDR2 as YFSETQ. Trimming cost V 4 bases and J 0 bases, with 16 bases left between them. TCRdb's table, derived via immunoSEQ multiplex PCR, lists solely in-frame clones and lacks some. The table shows about 60,000 clones, with around 86% occurring only once. This clone was counted between two and nine times. The TCR originated in a human donor in good health. Some clones in this sample may be carry-over from other donors' samples. The sample consisted of PBMCs. The rearrangement joins TRBV5-1 to TRBJ1-4, with D tentatively TRBD1 (6 bases). This CDR3 reads CASSIRGGGATNEKLFF. The DNA of the CDR3 is TGCGCCAGCAGCATCCGAGGGGGGGGTGCAACTAATGAAAAACTGTTTTTT.